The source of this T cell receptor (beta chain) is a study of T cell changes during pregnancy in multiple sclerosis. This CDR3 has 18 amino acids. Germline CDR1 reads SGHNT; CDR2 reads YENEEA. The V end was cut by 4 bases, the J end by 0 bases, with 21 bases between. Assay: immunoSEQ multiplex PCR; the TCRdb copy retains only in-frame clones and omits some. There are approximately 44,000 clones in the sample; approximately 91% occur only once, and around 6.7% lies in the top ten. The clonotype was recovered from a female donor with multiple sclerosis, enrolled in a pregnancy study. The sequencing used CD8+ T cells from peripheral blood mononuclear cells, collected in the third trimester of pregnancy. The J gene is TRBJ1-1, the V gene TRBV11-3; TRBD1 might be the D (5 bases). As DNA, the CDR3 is TGTGCCAGCAGCTGGGGAGGACACAGGAAAAAACTGAACACTGAAGCTTTCTTT. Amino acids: CASSWGGHRKKLNTEAFF. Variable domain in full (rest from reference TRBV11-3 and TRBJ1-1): EAGVVQSPRYKIIEKKQPVAFWCNPISGHNTLYWYLQNLGQGPELLIRYENEEAVDDSQLPKDRFSAERLKGVDSTLKIQPAELGDSAVYLCASSWGGHRKKLNTEAFFGQGTRLTVV.